These 21 T cell receptor beta chains originate from one sample sequenced in a study of tumor-infiltrating lymphocytes in localized non-small cell lung cancer. The protocol was immunoSEQ multiplex PCR, while the TCRdb copy is restricted to in-frame clones and leaves out a portion. In the table there are roughly 20,000 clones, about 80% of which are singletons. The specimen sequenced was lung tumor tissue. These TCRs come from a human donor with non-small cell lung cancer.

The chain has TRBV7-9 and TRBJ2-3; D is unresolved. CDR1 SEHNR and CDR2 FQNEAQ come from the germline V gene (reference sequence). CDR3 length: 13 amino acids. V gave up 4 bases and J gave up 2 bases, with 7 bases separating them. CDR3 nucleotide sequence: TGTGCCAGCAGCTCTGGATTCACAGATACGCAGTATTTT. Translating gives CASSSGFTDTQYF. The full variable domain, rest sourced from reference TRBV7-9 and TRBJ2-3, is DTGVSQNPRHKITKRGQNVTFRCDPISEHNRLYWYRQTLGQGPEFLTYFQNEAQLEKSRLLSDRFSAERPKGSFSTLEIQRTEQGDSAMYLCASSSGFTDTQYFGPGTRLTVL.

This clone came up a few times. The chain carries TRBV10-1 and TRBJ2-2, with 9 bases that match TRBD2. The J segment lost 3 bases and the V segment lost 3 bases, leaving 14 bases of the junction unmatched. Germline V gives CDR1 WNHNN, CDR2 SYGVQD (reference sequence). This CDR3 has 19 amino acids. Written as DNA, the CDR3 is TGCGCCAGCAGTGATAGGAGACTAGCGGCGAGTGTGGACACCGGGGAGCTGTTTTTT. This translates into CASSDRRLAASVDTGELFF.

The CDR3 reads CAWSVTGAGKLFF. Written as DNA, the CDR3 is TGTGCCTGGAGTGTAACAGGTGCGGGAAAACTGTTTTTT. The chain recombines TRBV30 with TRBJ1-4; maybe TRBD1 (5 bases). Trimming left V 0 bases short and J 10 bases short, with 12 bases between. The germline V gene has CDR1 GTSNPN and CDR2 SVGIG (reference sequence). The CDR3 consists of 13 residues. The complete variable domain, with remaining parts taken from reference TRBV30 and TRBJ1-4, reads SQTIHQWPATLVQPVGSPLSLECTVEGTSNPNLYWYRQAAGRGLQLLFYSVGIGQISSEVPQNLSASRPQDRQFILSSKKLLLSDSGFYLCAWSVTGAGKLFFGSGTQLSVL.

The CDR3 loop reads CASSATGTGLAEQYF. Here the CDR3 DNA reads TGTGCCAGCAGTGCTACCGGGACAGGCTTAGCCGAGCAGTACTTC. The chain is built from TRBV28 and TRBJ2-7; the match to TRBD1 covers 8 bases. This CDR3 spans 15 amino acids. V shed 5 bases, J shed 6 bases, and the junction held 12 bases outside the gene matches. Germline CDR1 is MDHEN and CDR2 is SYDVKM.

J is TRBJ1-1 and V is TRBV7-9; D is unresolved. The CDR3 runs to 14 residues. CDR1 is SEHNR, CDR2 FQNEAQ, per germline (reference sequence). Trimming shortened V by 5 bases and J by 4 bases, and 14 bases separated the two germline ends. CDR3 protein: CASSKEAWGTEAFF. In DNA, the CDR3 is TGTGCCAGCAGCAAGGAGGCCTGGGGCACTGAAGCTTTCTTT. Together with reference TRBV7-9 and TRBJ1-1, the CDR3 gives the full variable domain: DTGVSQNPRHKITKRGQNVTFRCDPISEHNRLYWYRQTLGQGPEFLTYFQNEAQLEKSRLLSDRFSAERPKGSFSTLEIQRTEQGDSAMYLCASSKEAWGTEAFFGQGTRLTVV.

CDR3 in amino acids: CASSPGTGQETQYF. In DNA, the CDR3 is TGTGCCAGCAGCCCTGGGACAGGACAAGAGACCCAGTACTTC. The chain links TRBV7-9 to TRBJ2-5, with 8 bases identical to TRBD1. The ends lost 5 bases at V and 2 bases at J; junction bases unmatched: 4. CDR3 length: 14 amino acids. Germline V gene lookup returns CDR1 SEHNR and CDR2 FQNEAQ (reference sequence).

The gene calls are TRBV7-2 and TRBJ2-7; TRBD1 matches 10 bases. Germline CDR1 reads SGHTA; CDR2 reads FQGNSA. This CDR3 region has 14 residues. V lost 5 bases to trimming and J lost 7 bases; unmatched junction nucleotides: 8. This CDR3 is CASSHRTGGWEQYF. The CDR3 region has the DNA TGTGCCAGCAGCCACAGGACAGGGGGGTGGGAGCAGTACTTC. Full variable domain (remainder filled in from reference TRBV7-2 and TRBJ2-7): GAGVSQSPSNKVTEKGKDVELRCDPISGHTALYWYRQSLGQGLEFLIYFQGNSAPDKSGLPSDRFSAERTGGSVSTLTIQRTQQEDSAVYLCASSHRTGGWEQYFGPGTRLTVT.

The rearrangement links TRBV19 to TRBJ1-1, with a weak D call TRBD1 (5 bases). Trimming took 5 bases from V and 4 from J, leaving 14 bases between them. Germline CDR1 is LNHDA and CDR2 is SQIVND (reference sequence). The CDR3 has 14 residues. The CDR3 coding sequence is TGTGCCAGTAGTGTTGACAGAGTTGGCACTGAAGCTTTCTTT. Protein product: CASSVDRVGTEAFF.

The chain uses TRBV7-9 and TRBJ2-7, with 9 bases matching TRBD2. Germline assignment: CDR1 SEHNR and CDR2 FQNEAQ (reference sequence). The ends lost 0 bases at V and 5 bases at J; junction bases unmatched: 2. The CDR3 has 14 amino acids. The CDR3 DNA follows: TGTGCCAGCAGCTTAGCTAGCGGGAGTAACGAGCAGTACTTC. Protein: CASSLASGSNEQYF.

The V and J genes are TRBV7-2 and TRBJ2-5; 14 nucleotides align to TRBD2. There are 18 residues in the CDR3. Germline V CDR1 and CDR2: SGHTA, FQGNSA. The J segment lost 5 bases and the V segment lost 5 bases, leaving 13 bases of the junction unmatched. Here the CDR3 DNA reads TGTGCCAGCAGCACCGGGACTAGCGGGAGATTGGGGTGGGAGACCCAGTACTTC. Amino acid sequence: CASSTGTSGRLGWETQYF. Supplemented by reference TRBV7-2 and TRBJ2-5, the full variable domain reads GAGVSQSPSNKVTEKGKDVELRCDPISGHTALYWYRQSLGQGLEFLIYFQGNSAPDKSGLPSDRFSAERTGGSVSTLTIQRTQQEDSAVYLCASSTGTSGRLGWETQYFGPGTRLLVL.

The V call is TRBV6-6, the J call TRBJ1-1, with 10 positions matching TRBD1. The germline V gene encodes CDR1 MNHNY and CDR2 SVGAGI (reference sequence). CDR3 size: 14 residues. V was clipped by 4 bases and J by 7 bases; unmatched bases: 6. For the CDR3, the DNA is TGTGCCAGCAGTTCCGGGACAGGGGTCGATGAAGCTTTCTTT. This codes for CASSSGTGVDEAFF.

This clone was recorded once. The chain combines TRBV2 with TRBJ2-5; no reliable D call. The length of the CDR3 is 16 residues. Germline CDR1 is SNHLY and CDR2 is FYNNEI. The V end was cut by 5 bases, the J end by 0 bases, with 16 bases between. Here the CDR3 DNA reads TGTGCCAGCAGTCTTATGGGGTGGCTGAACCAAGAGACCCAGTACTTC. The encoded protein is CASSLMGWLNQETQYF.

V and J are TRBV11-2 and TRBJ2-4, with 8 positions matching TRBD2. Trimming at V came to 4 bases and at J to 8 bases, leaving 7 bases not matched to a gene. From germline, CDR1 is SGHAT and CDR2 FQNNGV. This CDR3 contains 14 residues. CDR3 sequence (DNA): TGTGCCAGCAGCTCCATAGCGGGAAGGGACATTCAGTACTTC. It translates to CASSSIAGRDIQYF.

V usage is TRBV6-5 and J usage is TRBJ2-2; 7 nucleotides align to TRBD1. The V and J ends lost 6 bases and 6 bases, in that order; junction bases with no gene match: 7. In germline, CDR1 is MNHEY, CDR2 SVGAGI. The CDR3 length is 14 residues. CDR3 nucleotides: TGTGCCAGCAGACCCAACGACAGGGCCGGGGAGCTGTTTTTT. It specifies CASRPNDRAGELFF.

This chain links TRBV1 with TRBJ2-5; the table's D call TRBD2 went unverified against the DNA. TRBV1 is flagged as a pseudogene. The length of the CDR3 is 15 residues. The CDR3 is CTSSPKKRARETQYF. The CDR3, as DNA: TGCACCAGCAGCCCAAAAAAGCGGGCCCGCGAGACCCAGTACTTC.

This chain joins TRBV6-5 and TRBJ2-5, with 8 bases lining up with TRBD2. The CDR3 loop spans 13 amino acids. Germline CDR1 reads MNHEY; CDR2 reads SVGAGI. The J segment lost 6 bases and the V segment lost 6 bases, leaving 6 bases of the junction unmatched. The CDR3 spells CASRGTGGKTQYF. The CDR3 DNA reads TGTGCCAGCAGAGGGACGGGAGGGAAGACCCAGTACTTC.

The chain uses TRBV5-4 and TRBJ1-1, with D unresolved. The CDR3 is made up of 14 amino acids. The V end lost 0 bases, the J end lost 6 bases, and 12 bases lay between the germline ends. Germline V gene data show CDR1 as SGHNT and CDR2 as YYREEE (reference sequence). CDR3 loop: CASSLVAAMPEAFF. CDR3 nucleotides: TGTGCCAGCAGCTTGGTGGCAGCCATGCCTGAAGCTTTCTTT.

This chain joins TRBV6-4 and TRBJ2-2, with 10 positions matching TRBD2. From germline, CDR1 is MRHNA and CDR2 SNTAGT. V was clipped by 4 bases and J by 3 bases; unmatched bases: 8. The CDR3 extends over 17 amino acids. CDR3 sequence reads: CASSVSTSGTDTGELFF. CDR3 in DNA: TGTGCCAGCAGTGTATCTACTAGCGGGACGGACACCGGGGAGCTGTTTTTT.

The J gene is TRBJ1-4, the V gene TRBV9, with D uncertain. The CDR3 spans 14 residues. Germline V gives CDR1 SGDLS, CDR2 YYNGEE. V was pared by 4 bases and J by 2 bases, with 9 bases between. CDR3 in amino acids: CASSLGWTNEKLFF. In nucleotides, the CDR3 is TGTGCCAGCAGCCTTGGCTGGACTAATGAAAAACTGTTTTTT.

V gene TRBV11-2 combines with J gene TRBJ1-2, with a possible D match to TRBD1 (5 bases). This CDR3 is built from 11 residues. The germline CDR1 and CDR2 sequences are SGHAT and FQNNGV. V dropped 2 bases and J dropped 7 bases, with 5 bases sitting between them. The CDR3 here is CASSLQGGYTF. CDR3 sequence (DNA): TGTGCCAGCAGCTTACAGGGTGGCTACACCTTC.

This clone was counted a few times. This chain uses TRBV18 with TRBJ2-7; 8 nucleotides agree with TRBD1. The CDR3 contains 15 residues. V shed 6 bases and J 0 bases; nucleotides not matched to a gene: 7. In germline, CDR1 is KGHSH, CDR2 LQKENI. The CDR3 bases are TGTGCCAGCTCCTCACGGGGACAGGTCTCCTACGAGCAGTACTTC. The encoded protein is CASSSRGQVSYEQYF.